The rows below give T cell receptor beta chains drawn from one sample of a study of regulatory T cells in long-lasting Graves disease. TCRdb re-derived calls from the multiplex PCR reads in MiXCR, one entry per CDR3 protein. The table includes about 310,000 distinct CDR3 sequences, under 25% detected once. The sample here was peripheral blood mononuclear cells (PBMCs), taken when the disease was refractory, from a patient treated with antithyroid drugs. The receptor set was obtained from a female donor with Graves disease. The CDR3 runs from the conserved cysteine through the conserved F or W. The D gene is left open where the match is weak. The size entry is marked missing in some rows and otherwise reads once, few, many or a size class.

j_gene	abundance	d_gene	v_gene	CDR3aa	CDR3nt
TRBJ2-2	few	-	TRBV28	CASTKESTGELFF	TGTGCCAGCACCAAGGAAAGTACCGGGGAGCTGTTTTTT
TRBJ2-7	few	-	TRBV19	CASSMQIGGYEQYF	TGTGCCAGTAGTATGCAGATCGGAGGCTACGAGCAGTACTTC
TRBJ1-1	-	TRBD1	TRBV20-1	CSAGDRNTEAFF	TGCAGTGCTGGGGACAGGAACACTGAAGCTTTCTTT
TRBJ2-5	many	-	TRBV12-3/TRBV12-4	CASSLGGPGKQETQYF	TGTGCCAGCAGTTTAGGGGGGCCAGGGAAGCAAGAGACCCAGTACTTC
TRBJ2-7	-	TRBD2	TRBV13	CASSLRGTSGYYEQYF	TGTGCCAGCAGCCTTAGAGGGACTAGCGGTTACTACGAGCAGTACTTC
TRBJ2-1	-	TRBD1	TRBV19	CASSPAGGREQFF	TGTGCCAGTAGTCCAGCAGGGGGCCGGGAGCAGTTCTTC
TRBJ2-4	many	-	TRBV4-3	CASSQDPGEDIQYF	TGCGCCAGCAGCCAAGATCCCGGTGAAGACATTCAGTACTTC
TRBJ1-5	many	TRBD1	TRBV28	CASSKTGFGYGNQPQHF	TGTGCCAGCAGTAAGACAGGGTTCGGTTATGGCAATCAGCCCCAGCATTTT
TRBJ2-1	few	-	TRBV12-3/TRBV12-4	CASSLAYNEQFF	TGTGCCAGCAGTTTGGCATACAATGAGCAGTTCTTC
TRBJ2-1	-	-	TRBV7-2	CASSGASVYNEQFF	TGTGCCAGCAGCGGCGCTAGCGTCTACAATGAGCAGTTCTTC
TRBJ1-1	many	-	TRBV28	CASSWRGGTEAFF	TGTGCCAGCAGTTGGAGGGGGGGAACTGAAGCTTTCTTT
TRBJ2-2	many	-	TRBV7-2	CASSSPRGSHTGELFF	TGTGCCAGCAGCTCGCCGCGAGGTAGCCACACCGGGGAGCTGTTTTTT
TRBJ1-4	few	-	TRBV12-3/TRBV12-4	CASSYRIHPSPQGGGEKLFF	TGTGCCAGCAGTTATCGAATACATCCTTCACCACAGGGTGGAGGTGAAAAACTGTTTTTT
TRBJ2-7	few	-	TRBV6-5	CASSYDSSYEQYF	TGTGCCAGCAGTTACGACAGCTCCTACGAGCAGTACTTC
TRBJ1-2	few	-	TRBV19	CASMVSDGTNYGYTF	TGTGCCAGTATGGTGAGCGATGGAACTAACTATGGCTACACCTTC
TRBJ1-2	many	TRBD1	TRBV12-3/TRBV12-4	CASSWDSTNYGYTF	TGTGCCAGCAGTTGGGACAGCACTAACTATGGCTACACCTTC
TRBJ1-1	-	-	TRBV28	CASSLSPRDTEAFF	TGTGCCAGCAGTCTATCACCGAGGGACACTGAAGCTTTCTTT
TRBJ1-6	-	-	TRBV7-9	CASSLAWINSPLHF	TGTGCCAGCAGCTTAGCGTGGATTAATTCACCCCTCCACTTT
TRBJ2-2	few	-	TRBV20-1	CSARDYRENTGELFF	TGCAGTGCTAGAGATTACAGGGAGAACACCGGGGAGCTATTTTTT
TRBJ2-2	few	-	TRBV6-1	CASSSDLTGELFF	TGTGCCAGCAGCTCGGATCTCACCGGGGAGCTGTTTTTT
TRBJ2-5	many	TRBD2	TRBV28	CASKPSGGKTQYF	TGTGCCAGCAAGCCTAGCGGGGGAAAGACCCAGTACTTC
TRBJ1-2	few	-	TRBV6-2/TRBV6-3	CASSYSSDRLFYGYTF	TGTGCCAGCAGTTACTCCTCCGACAGGCTGTTCTATGGCTACACCTTC
TRBJ1-2	many	-	TRBV12-3/TRBV12-4	CASNPGANYGYTF	TGTGCCAGCAATCCAGGGGCGAACTATGGCTACACCTTC
TRBJ1-2	many	-	TRBV30	CAWGAGNNYGYTF	TGTGCCTGGGGGGCAGGGAACAACTATGGCTACACCTTC
TRBJ1-2	few	-	TRBV30	CAWSGGGRVYGYTF	TGTGCCTGGAGTGGCGGGGGAAGGGTCTATGGCTACACCTTC
TRBJ1-5	few	TRBD1	TRBV7-2	CASSAWTGDQPQHF	TGTGCCAGCAGCGCCTGGACAGGGGATCAGCCCCAGCATTTT
TRBJ2-7	-	-	TRBV6-1	CASTREKGEQYF	TGTGCCAGTACTCGGGAGAAAGGCGAGCAGTACTTC
TRBJ1-5	many	-	TRBV2	CASSSGVSGNQPQHF	TGTGCCAGCAGTTCAGGGGTCTCCGGGAATCAGCCCCAGCATTTT
TRBJ1-2	many	TRBD1	TRBV30	CAWTAGTGVGGYTF	TGTGCCTGGACCGCCGGGACAGGGGTAGGGGGCTACACCTTC
TRBJ1-6	-	-	TRBV20-1	CSARGPLGTGTHNSPLHF	TGCAGTGCTAGAGGGCCTCTGGGAACCGGGACGCATAATTCACCCCTCCACTTT
TRBJ1-5	few	-	TRBV27	CASSRGDGFQPQHF	TGTGCCAGCAGCCGAGGTGATGGTTTTCAGCCCCAGCATTTT
TRBJ1-5	many	-	TRBV28	CASSLVAGASNQPQHF	TGTGCCAGCAGTTTGGTTGCTGGGGCTAGCAATCAGCCCCAGCATTTT
TRBJ2-2	few	-	TRBV12-3/TRBV12-4	CASSIRAPGELFF	TGTGCCAGCAGTATCCGGGCTCCCGGGGAGCTGTTTTTT
TRBJ2-5	many	TRBD2	TRBV12-3/TRBV12-4	CATTSGSGRETQYF	TGTGCCACCACTAGCGGGAGTGGTAGGGAGACCCAGTACTTC
TRBJ2-7	-	-	TRBV5-1	CASSDPQDYEQYF	TGCGCCAGCAGCGATCCCCAAGATTACGAGCAGTACTTC
TRBJ1-1	many	-	TRBV12-3/TRBV12-4	CASSRRTANTEAFF	TGTGCCAGCAGTCGAAGGACGGCGAACACTGAAGCTTTCTTT
TRBJ2-1	-	TRBD2	TRBV30	CAWDLGLAGPEQFF	TGTGCCTGGGACCTCGGACTAGCGGGACCCGAGCAGTTCTTC
TRBJ1-2	-	-	TRBV7-9	CASSLDRTGGYTF	TGTGCCAGCAGCTTAGACCGGACCGGTGGCTACACCTTC
TRBJ2-7	-	TRBD1	TRBV6-2/TRBV6-3	CASRETGEQYF	TGTGCCAGCAGGGAGACAGGGGAGCAGTACTTC
TRBJ2-1	few	TRBD2	TRBV11-2	CASSPGLAAEQFF	TGTGCCAGCAGCCCCGGACTAGCGGCTGAGCAGTTCTTC
TRBJ2-5	many	TRBD1	TRBV30	CAWSFGNRGLGETQYF	TGTGCCTGGAGTTTTGGCAACAGGGGCTTGGGGGAGACCCAGTACTTC
TRBJ2-7	-	TRBD1	TRBV20-1	CSARDISGTGTIYEQYF	TGCAGTGCTAGAGACATCTCCGGGACAGGGACCATCTACGAGCAGTACTTC
TRBJ1-4	-	TRBD1	TRBV27	CASSLGSGTGAANEKLFF	TGTGCCAGCAGTTTAGGATCCGGGACAGGGGCGGCAAATGAAAAACTGTTTTTT
TRBJ2-5	few	TRBD2	TRBV29-1	CSVASSGGPQETQYF	TGCAGCGTTGCGTCTAGCGGGGGTCCACAAGAGACCCAGTACTTC
TRBJ1-1	-	TRBD1	TRBV6-2/TRBV6-3	CASSRDRATEAFF	TGTGCCAGCAGCCGGGACAGGGCCACTGAAGCTTTCTTT
TRBJ1-1	few	-	TRBV5-1	CASSPEGVAEAFF	TGCGCCAGCAGCCCCGAAGGGGTGGCTGAAGCTTTCTTT
TRBJ2-5	-	-	TRBV18	CASSPGATYKQYF	TGTGCCAGCTCACCCGGGGCGACCTACAAGCAGTACTTC
TRBJ2-7	few	-	TRBV20-1	CSATDQHEQYF	TGCAGTGCTACGGATCAACACGAGCAGTACTTC
TRBJ1-1	many	-	TRBV27	CASSLSSWRMNTEAFF	TGTGCCAGCAGTTTAAGTAGCTGGAGGATGAACACTGAAGCTTTCTTT
TRBJ2-5	many	-	TRBV12-3/TRBV12-4	CASSLPFQETQYF	TGTGCCAGCAGTTTGCCTTTCCAAGAGACCCAGTACTTC
TRBJ2-2	-	-	TRBV20-1	CSARDQGGGSTGELFF	TGCAGTGCTAGAGATCAAGGGGGAGGATCCACCGGGGAGCTGTTTTTT
TRBJ2-1	few	TRBD1	TRBV27	CASSLPGQGDEQFF	TGTGCCAGCAGCCTACCCGGACAGGGTGATGAGCAGTTCTTC
TRBJ2-5	many	-	TRBV6-1	CASSNWEAASSPPGETQYF	TGTGCCAGCAGTAACTGGGAGGCAGCTTCTAGCCCACCCGGGGAGACCCAGTACTTC
TRBJ2-1	once	TRBD2	TRBV9	CASSKEVGLAGEVEQFF	TGTGCCAGCAGTAAGGAAGTGGGACTAGCGGGAGAGGTAGAGCAGTTCTTC
TRBJ1-6	many	-	TRBV28	CASSHSKAPLPLHF	TGTGCCAGCAGCCATTCAAAGGCACCTTTACCCCTCCACTTT
TRBJ2-5	many	-	TRBV7-2	CASSLEALVRETQYF	TGTGCCAGCAGCTTAGAAGCCCTAGTTCGAGAGACCCAGTACTTC
TRBJ1-4	many	-	TRBV2	CASTGARNEKLFF	TGTGCCAGCACGGGGGCGCGGAATGAAAAACTGTTTTTT
TRBJ1-5	-	-	TRBV29-1	CSVRGPGSNQPQHF	TGCAGCGTCCGGGGACCGGGGAGCAATCAGCCCCAGCATTTT
TRBJ2-2	many	-	TRBV20-1	CSAEGTGELFF	TGCAGTGCTGAGGGGACCGGGGAGCTGTTTTTT
TRBJ1-5	few	TRBD1	TRBV28	CASRTGVGGSNQPQHF	TGTGCCAGCAGAACAGGGGTCGGCGGGAGCAATCAGCCCCAGCATTTT